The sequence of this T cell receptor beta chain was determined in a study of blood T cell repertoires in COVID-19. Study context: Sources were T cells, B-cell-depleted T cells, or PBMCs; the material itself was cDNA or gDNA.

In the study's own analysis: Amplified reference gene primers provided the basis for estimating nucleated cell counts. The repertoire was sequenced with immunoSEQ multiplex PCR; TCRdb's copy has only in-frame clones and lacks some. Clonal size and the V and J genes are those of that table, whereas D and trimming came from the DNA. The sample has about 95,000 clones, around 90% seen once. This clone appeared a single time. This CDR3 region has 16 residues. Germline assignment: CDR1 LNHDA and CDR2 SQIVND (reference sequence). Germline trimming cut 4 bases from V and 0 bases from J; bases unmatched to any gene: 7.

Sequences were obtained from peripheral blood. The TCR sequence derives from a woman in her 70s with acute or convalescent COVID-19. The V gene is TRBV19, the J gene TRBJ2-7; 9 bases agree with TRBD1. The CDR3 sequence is CASSSKGQGTSYEQYF. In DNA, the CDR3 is TGTGCCAGTAGTAGTAAAGGACAGGGGACCTCCTACGAGCAGTACTTC.